The 4 T cell receptor beta chains listed next were all sequenced from one sample in a study of technical replicates of blood from a handful of donors. Method: immunoSEQ multiplex PCR; TCRdb's copy keeps in-frame clones and lacks some. Seen here are 59,000 or so clones, over 85% observed once, and the top ten hold approximately 3.9%. Material for sequencing was PBMCs. These receptor sequences come from a human donor in good health. Some clones in this sample may be carry-over from other donors' samples.

The rearrangement uses TRBV2 and TRBJ1-6; TRBD1 might be the D (5 bases). Germline values: CDR1 SNHLY, CDR2 FYNNEI. This CDR3 spans 12 amino acids. Trimming removed 10 bases at V and 10 bases at J, with 14 bases between. CDR3 DNA: TGTGCCACCGGACATGACGCCTCACCCCTCCACTTT. Translation gives CATGHDASPLHF.

This clone has a single count. This chain links TRBV18 with TRBJ2-3; tentatively, D is TRBD2 (6 bases). The CDR3 consists of 16 residues. Between the trimmed V and J ends, which lost 4 bases and 7 bases, there was a span of 21 bases. The germline V gene encodes CDR1 KGHSH and CDR2 LQKENI. The CDR3 DNA sequence: TGTGCCAGCTCACAAACTAGCCCCCCGAGGCGGAATACGCAGTATTTT. Its translation is CASSQTSPPRRNTQYF.

CDR3: CASSTTGDSSYEQYF. The CDR3 nucleotides are TGTGCCAGTAGTACGACAGGGGACAGCTCCTACGAGCAGTACTTC. The chain uses TRBV19 and TRBJ2-7, with 8 bases that match TRBD1. CDR3 length equals 15 residues. CDR1 and CDR2 (germline): LNHDA, SQIVND (reference sequence). J was trimmed by 0 bases and V by 4 bases; bases with no gene match: 5.

This clone was recorded once. This chain uses TRBV19 with TRBJ1-5; 8 bases match TRBD1. Germline values: CDR1 LNHDA, CDR2 SQIVND (reference sequence). The CDR3 has 15 residues. The V gene end was trimmed by 7 bases and the J gene end by 6 bases; junction bases not matched to a gene: 11. The CDR3 DNA reads as TGTGCCAGTATCGCCCAGGGGGCGCAGGGTCAGCCCCAGCATTTT. This encodes CASIAQGAQGQPQHF.